These 2 T cell receptor beta chains came from one sample sequenced in a study of T cell responses to AZD1222 COVID-19 vaccine. TCRdb's table, derived via immunoSEQ multiplex PCR, lists solely in-frame clones and lacks some. The table lists 150,000 to 200,000 clones, just over 85% of them singletons. This sample comprised peripheral blood, obtained 28 days after the second AZD1222 dose. The receptors originated from an adult who received the AZD1222 COVID-19 vaccine.

The V call is TRBV18, the J call TRBJ1-2; D is uncertain. The V gene lost 5 bases and the J gene lost 0 bases, with 10 bases spanning the gap. The CDR3 totals 14 residues. Germline lookup yields CDR1 KGHSH and CDR2 LQKENI. CDR3 sequence: CASSKDGPNYGYTF. The CDR3 region has the DNA TGTGCCAGCTCAAAGGACGGACCTAACTATGGCTACACCTTC.

This chain joins TRBV5-1 and TRBJ1-1; D is undetermined. Germline V gene data show CDR1 as SGHRS and CDR2 as YFSETQ. CDR3 size: 14 residues. Trimming removed 2 bases from V and 1 base from J, with 9 bases in between. The CDR3 DNA sequence: TGCGCCAGCAGCTTTGGGGTGCGGAACACTGAAGCTTTCTTT. Translation gives CASSFGVRNTEAFF. The whole variable domain, filled in from reference TRBV5-1 and TRBJ1-1, reads KAGVTQTPRYLIKTRGQQVTLSCSPISGHRSVSWYQQTPGQGLQFLFEYFSETQRNKGNFPGRFSGRQFSNSRSEMNVSTLELGDSALYLCASSFGVRNTEAFFGQGTRLTVV.